The entry that follows covers one TCR beta chain sequence. This record comes from a study of blood T cell repertoires in COVID-19. Trimming took 5 bases from V and 0 from J; bases not matched to a gene: 16. The length of the CDR3 is 18 residues. Germline CDR1 and CDR2: SGHRS and YFSETQ. The method was immunoSEQ multiplex PCR; TCRdb's version includes in-frame clones alone and lacks a portion of them. Here the sample spans about 110,000 clones, over 65% being singletons. The TCR comes from a woman aged 80 or over with acute or convalescent COVID-19. V gene TRBV5-1 combines with J gene TRBJ1-1; 7 nucleotides line up with TRBD1. Specimen: peripheral blood. Written as DNA, the CDR3 is TGCGCCAGCAGTCCCTTAGGGGGCCCCTGGGGAATGAACACTGAAGCTTTCTTT. Its protein product is CASSPLGGPWGMNTEAFF. The full variable domain, with the rest looked up from reference TRBV5-1 and TRBJ1-1, is KAGVTQTPRYLIKTRGQQVTLSCSPISGHRSVSWYQQTPGQGLQFLFEYFSETQRNKGNFPGRFSGRQFSNSRSEMNVSTLELGDSALYLCASSPLGGPWGMNTEAFFGQGTRLTVV.